The rows below give T cell receptor beta chains drawn from one sample of a study of cytomegalovirus exposure and HLA in healthy donors. Method: immunoSEQ multiplex PCR; TCRdb's copy keeps in-frame clones and lacks some. The sample includes roughly 200,000 clones, around four fifths of them seen just once. Sequenced input: PBMCs. These receptors were obtained from a man aged 40-50 years in good health and CMV-seropositive. CDR3s include the opening cysteine and the closing phenylalanine or tryptophan. The D gene is left open where the match is weak. Size is stated for part of the rows, as once, few or many counts, or as a class when the clone is expanded.

>-|TRBD1|TRBJ2-5|TRBV9
TGTGCCAGCAGCCCGGCGGGACAGGTCCAAGAGACCCAGTACTTC
CASSPAGQVQETQYF
>-|TRBD1|TRBJ1-5|TRBV6-1
TGTGCCAGCAGTGAAGACGAAAGGGGGCGCGGTTTCAGTCAGCCCCAGCATTTT
CASSEDERGRGFSQPQHF
>-|TRBD1|TRBJ1-1|TRBV7-9
TGTTCCAGCAGCTTAGGACAGGGGTCAATGAACACTGAAGCTTTCTTT
CSSSLGQGSMNTEAFF
>-|TRBD2|TRBJ2-1|TRBV9
TGTGCCAGCAACGGGGGACTAGCGGACCCCCCTCTCCCTTACAATGAGCAGTTCTTC
CASNGGLADPPLPYNEQFF
>few|-|TRBJ2-7|TRBV6-1
TGTGCCAGCAGTGTCGCCGGGCAGGGTACCTACGAGCAGTACTTC
CASSVAGQGTYEQYF
>once|TRBD1|TRBJ1-3|TRBV28
TGTGCCAGCAGTTTATCACAGGGGGCAAACACCATATATTTT
CASSLSQGANTIYF
>-|-|TRBJ1-1|TRBV19
TGTGCCAGTAGTTCCCAGCGGGGGAACACTGAAGCTTTCTTT
CASSSQRGNTEAFF
>-|TRBD2|TRBJ2-5|TRBV5-1
TGCGCCAGCAGCTTGAAAGCGGGAGTAGTGGAGACCCAGTACTTC
CASSLKAGVVETQYF
>few|-|TRBJ2-7|TRBV6-6
TGTGCCAGCAGCCACGAAATATGGACATTTCGGTACTTC
CASSHEIWTFRYF
>-|-|TRBJ2-5|TRBV28
TGTGCCAGCAGTTCGAGAAAAGAGACCCAGTACTTC
CASSSRKETQYF
>-|TRBD1|TRBJ1-2|TRBV6-6
TGTGCCAGCAGTTATGGGGACAGCTTCTATGGCTACACCTTC
CASSYGDSFYGYTF
>-|TRBD1|TRBJ1-4|TRBV6-5
TGTGCCACCAACAGGGGTGGAATCGAAAAACTGTTTTTT
CATNRGGIEKLFF
>-|-|TRBJ1-4|TRBV28
TGTGCCAGCAGTTTGTCTCAGGGGATTACCCTGATCGAAAAACTGTTTTTT
CASSLSQGITLIEKLFF
>-|-|TRBJ2-2|TRBV5-1
TGCGCCAGCAGCGCAGATAGGGAGCTGTTTTTT
CASSADRELFF
>-|-|TRBJ1-5|TRBV10-3
TGTGCCTCGAAGGGGGAGTCGGGGCGCGTAGATCAGCCCCAGCATTTT
CASKGESGRVDQPQHF
>-|-|TRBJ1-1|TRBV18
TGTGCCAGCTCGGCAAGGAACACTGAAGCTTTCTTT
CASSARNTEAFF
>-|-|TRBJ1-5|TRBV19
TGTGCCAGTAGTATATCCTCTTATCAGCCCCAGCATTTT
CASSISSYQPQHF
>-|TRBD1|TRBJ2-4|TRBV10-3
TGTGCCATCAGTGAGGCCGGGACAGGGAAAAACAGTCAGTACTTC
CAISEAGTGKNSQYF
>few|TRBD2|TRBJ2-7|TRBV10-1
TGCGCCAGCCCTCGTACCCGGGAGGCCCCGGAGGAGCAGTACTTC
CASPRTREAPEEQYF
>-|-|TRBJ2-3|TRBV9
TGTGCCAGCAGCGCTTCAGGGAAGGATACGCAGTATTTT
CASSASGKDTQYF
>-|TRBD1|TRBJ1-2|TRBV10-3
TGTGCCATCAGTGAGGACAGGGCCCACTATGGCTACACCTTC
CAISEDRAHYGYTF
>-|-|TRBJ1-2|TRBV5-4
TGTGCCAGCAGCTCAGGAGGAGGGGATGGCTACACCTTC
CASSSGGGDGYTF
>-|TRBD1|TRBJ2-7|TRBV4-2
TGTGCCAGCAGCCAAGAAAGTTTGGGGACAGGGGTACACGAGCAGTACTTC
CASSQESLGTGVHEQYF
>-|TRBD1|TRBJ1-2|TRBV10-1
TGCGCCAGCAGCCGAGATGGGACAGGCTCTGGTGGCTATGGCTACACCTTC
CASSRDGTGSGGYGYTF
>-|TRBD1|TRBJ1-5|TRBV23-1
TGCGCCAGCACCTCGTGCGGGACAGGTGGCAATCAGCCCCAGCATTTT
CASTSCGTGGNQPQHF
>-|-|TRBJ1-1|TRBV29-1
TGCAGCGTTGAAGGCCAGGGTGAGTTTGAAGCTTTCTTT
CSVEGQGEFEAFF
>-|-|TRBJ2-1|TRBV28
TGTGCCAGCTTAGCGCCATACAATGAGCAGTTCTTC
CASLAPYNEQFF
>-|TRBD1|TRBJ2-7|TRBV5-1
TGCGCCAGCACAGATTGGGTAGGACAGGGTCGGTACGAGCAGTACTTC
CASTDWVGQGRYEQYF
>-|TRBD1|TRBJ1-5|TRBV19
TGTGCCAGTAGTCACATACGACAGGGGGCAGAACAGCCCCAGCATTTT
CASSHIRQGAEQPQHF
>-|TRBD2|TRBJ2-4|TRBV7-8
TGTGCCAGCAGCACACCACTAGCGGGAGCTAAAAACATTCAGTACTTC
CASSTPLAGAKNIQYF
>-|TRBD2|TRBJ2-3|TRBV7-6
TGTGCCAGCAGCTTACCTACAGGGACTAGCGCGGGAGATACGCAGTATTTT
CASSLPTGTSAGDTQYF
>few|-|TRBJ2-3|TRBV28
TGTGCCAGCAGTCGTCTCCAGGGCACAGATACGCAGTATTTT
CASSRLQGTDTQYF
>-|TRBD2|TRBJ2-7|TRBV6-1
TGTGCCGGCGGGACCGGGACTAGCTACGAGCAGTACTTC
CAGGTGTSYEQYF
>-|-|TRBJ2-1|TRBV27
TGTGGCACAGGAGTCCCCTCCAATGAGCAGTTCTTC
CGTGVPSNEQFF
>few|TRBD1|TRBJ2-1|TRBV7-7
TGTGCTAGCAGCCCCAGGACAGGGGGCATGAATGAGCAGTTCTTC
CASSPRTGGMNEQFF
>-|-|TRBJ2-6|TRBV5-1
TGCGCCAGCAGCTTGGCCCTGGACAGCTCTGGGGCCAACGTCCTGACTTTC
CASSLALDSSGANVLTF
>-|-|TRBJ2-6|TRBV5-6
TGTGCCAGCAGCTTGAAGAGCTCTGGGGCCAACGTCCTGACTTTC
CASSLKSSGANVLTF
>-|TRBD1|TRBJ2-4|TRBV7-2
TGTGCCAGCAGCGGGAGACAGGGTGGCGGTGAAAACATTCAGTACTTC
CASSGRQGGGENIQYF
>-|-|TRBJ2-5|TRBV15
TGTGCCACCAGCAGAGAGGACAGTCAAGAGACCCAGTACTTC
CATSREDSQETQYF
>-|TRBD2|TRBJ2-3|TRBV7-8
TGTGCCAGCAGCTTAGCGCTAATAGGAGCGGGATGGCCAGATACGCAGTATTTT
CASSLALIGAGWPDTQYF
>-|-|TRBJ2-1|TRBV7-8
TGTGCCAGCAGAAGACTAGACTCCTACAATGAGCAGTTCTTC
CASRRLDSYNEQFF
>-|-|TRBJ2-7|TRBV5-1
TGCGCCAGCAGCCCAGGGTTGAACCACGAGCAGTACTTC
CASSPGLNHEQYF
>-|-|TRBJ2-7|TRBV29-1
TGCAGCGTTGAGGACAGGGAGGGCTACGAGCAGTACTTC
CSVEDREGYEQYF
>-|-|TRBJ2-1|TRBV5-4
TGTGCCAGCAGTTATGGTGTGGCCAATGAGCAGTTCTTC
CASSYGVANEQFF
>-|TRBD1|TRBJ1-2|TRBV27
TGTGCCAGCAGTACCTCGTCGGACAGGGTATTAGGCTACACCTTC
CASSTSSDRVLGYTF
>-|TRBD1|TRBJ1-2|TRBV6-5
TGTGCCAGCAGAGGGGACAGGGACGGCTACACCTTC
CASRGDRDGYTF
>once|-|TRBJ2-1|TRBV5-1
TGCGCCAGCAGCTTGGCCTCGCGAAATGAGCAGTTCTTC
CASSLASRNEQFF
>-|TRBD2|TRBJ2-1|TRBV27
TGTGCCAGCAGTTCTAGCGGAGCCTACAATGAGCAGTTCTTC
CASSSSGAYNEQFF
>-|TRBD2|TRBJ2-7|TRBV5-4
TGTGCCAGCAGCTTGGGGGGACTAGCGGGAGCCTCCTACGAGCAGTACTTC
CASSLGGLAGASYEQYF
>-|-|TRBJ1-4|TRBV5-6
TGTGCCAGCAGCTTTACGGGGGGATACGAAAAACTGTTTTTT
CASSFTGGYEKLFF
>-|TRBD1|TRBJ1-2|TRBV27
TGTGCCAGCAGCAGACAGGGATGGAACTACACCTTC
CASSRQGWNYTF
>-|-|TRBJ1-2|TRBV6-5
TGTGCCAGCAGAGATGCTGCCGGGGGCTATGGCTACACCTTC
CASRDAAGGYGYTF
>-|-|TRBJ1-1|TRBV27
TGTGCCAGCAGTCTAACGAAGGGGCGGACTGAAGCTTTCTTT
CASSLTKGRTEAFF
>-|TRBD2|TRBJ2-1|TRBV5-5
TGTGCCAGCAGCTACGGACTAGCGGGAGTGGGTGAGCAGTTCTTC
CASSYGLAGVGEQFF
>-|TRBD1|TRBJ2-7|TRBV7-6
TGTGCCAGCAGCGGACCCGGGACAGGGAGCACCTACGAGCAGTACTTC
CASSGPGTGSTYEQYF